This TCR beta chain was obtained from a study of T and B cells in COVID-19 patients. On the study more broadly: Blood was sampled from COVID-19 patients who were either actively infected or recovered. The recovered cohort's median age was 34 years, versus roughly 67 years in active infection. Study results and caveats: Patients with COVID-19 reportedly showed strongly skewed T cell receptor beta variable and joining gene usage. Clonality of TRB repertoires was high in active COVID-19; recovery brought above-healthy diversity and richness.

Germline V lookup: CDR1 KGHSH, CDR2 LQKENI. V dropped 4 bases and J dropped 0 bases, with 9 bases sitting between them. CDR3 length: 15 amino acids. This clonotype has at least ten counts. What it binds is not known. Blood genomic DNA input for TRB amplification was 250-500 ng. TRB rearrangements were amplified by multiplex PCR with BIOMED2 TRB-A/B primers. TCRdb used MiXCR to reprocess the multiplex PCR reads, holding one entry per CDR3 protein. The table lists fewer than 25,000 distinct CDR3 sequences, 25% to 35% of them singletons. Sequencing input: blood. This chain links TRBV18 with TRBJ2-2; D might be TRBD1 (5 bases). This clonotype was obtained from a human donor who had recovered from COVID-19. This CDR3 is CASSRGHPNTGELFF. The CDR3 DNA follows: TGTGCCAGCTCACGTGGACACCCGAACACCGGGGAGCTGTTTTTT.